A selection of T cell receptor beta chains follows, all from one sample in a study of vaccination effects on CD4 cells after COVID-19. For these receptors, no antigen is known. Sequencing used immunoSEQ multiplex PCR; TCRdb keeps in-frame clones, though not all of them. In the table there are about 40,000 clones, 73% of which are singletons. This specimen consisted of CD4+ T cells from PBMCs cultured with a peptide pool, obtained before COVID-19 vaccination. These receptors were obtained from a human donor who had a prior SARS-CoV-2 infection. Each CDR3 is given with its conserved first and last residue. Fields, in order: J gene, clone size, D gene, V gene, CDR3 DNA, CDR3 protein. The D gene is left open where the match is weak. The size entry is marked missing in some rows and otherwise reads once, few, many or a size class.

J gene: TRBJ2-7
clone size: .
D gene: TRBD1
V gene: TRBV6-6
CDR3 DNA: TGTGCCAGCAGTCAACGACAGGGGGGGTCCTACGAGCAGTACTTC
CDR3 protein: CASSQRQGGSYEQYF

J gene: TRBJ1-5
clone size: .
D gene: .
V gene: TRBV20-1
CDR3 DNA: TGCAGTGCTAGTGAGGGCCGCAATCAGCCCCAGCATTTT
CDR3 protein: CSASEGRNQPQHF

J gene: TRBJ2-7
clone size: .
D gene: .
V gene: TRBV15
CDR3 DNA: TGTGCCACCAGCAGGGGAGGAGTCTACGAGCAGTACTTC
CDR3 protein: CATSRGGVYEQYF

J gene: TRBJ2-7
clone size: .
D gene: .
V gene: TRBV2
CDR3 DNA: TGTGCCAGCATGGCGCCTCCAGCAGGGGCGGACGAGCAGTACTTC
CDR3 protein: CASMAPPAGADEQYF

J gene: TRBJ2-3
clone size: .
D gene: TRBD1
V gene: TRBV15
CDR3 DNA: TGTGCCACCAGCGTCATTACCGGGACAGGGAGCACAGATACGCAGTATTTT
CDR3 protein: CATSVITGTGSTDTQYF

J gene: TRBJ2-7
clone size: few
D gene: .
V gene: TRBV19
CDR3 DNA: TGTGCCAGTAGTAGGGGAAATCCGTCCACCTACGAGCAGTACTTC
CDR3 protein: CASSRGNPSTYEQYF

J gene: TRBJ2-4
clone size: .
D gene: TRBD1
V gene: TRBV5-1
CDR3 DNA: TGCGCCAGCAGCGAGTCCCGGACAGGCGGAAACATTCAGTACTTC
CDR3 protein: CASSESRTGGNIQYF

J gene: TRBJ2-7
clone size: .
D gene: .
V gene: TRBV2
CDR3 DNA: TGTGCCAGCAGTGCCAGCTCCTACGAGCAGTACTTC
CDR3 protein: CASSASSYEQYF

J gene: TRBJ2-6
clone size: .
D gene: .
V gene: TRBV6-2/TRBV6-3
CDR3 DNA: TGTGCCAGCAGCCGGAACGGGAGAGGGTATTCGTCTTATGGGGCCAACGTCCTGACTTTC
CDR3 protein: CASSRNGRGYSSYGANVLTF

J gene: TRBJ2-2
clone size: .
D gene: .
V gene: TRBV7-3
CDR3 DNA: TGTGCCAGCAGCTTTCCACCCGCCGGGGAGCTGTTTTTT
CDR3 protein: CASSFPPAGELFF

J gene: TRBJ1-2
clone size: .
D gene: TRBD1
V gene: TRBV5-6
CDR3 DNA: TGTGCCAGCAGCTTTACAGGGGGCAGCTACACCTTC
CDR3 protein: CASSFTGGSYTF

J gene: TRBJ1-2
clone size: .
D gene: .
V gene: TRBV9
CDR3 DNA: TGTGCCAGCAGCAGAGGCGGATCCCTTGGCTACACCTTC
CDR3 protein: CASSRGGSLGYTF

J gene: TRBJ2-5
clone size: .
D gene: .
V gene: TRBV9
CDR3 DNA: TGTGCCAGCAGCCTAGGAAGGAGTGGAGGGGGGCTGTACCAAGAGACCCAGTACTTC
CDR3 protein: CASSLGRSGGGLYQETQYF

J gene: TRBJ1-3
clone size: .
D gene: .
V gene: TRBV5-1
CDR3 DNA: TGCGCCAGCAGCTTGGCCGTCGCAGAACCCTCTGGAAACACCATATATTTT
CDR3 protein: CASSLAVAEPSGNTIYF

J gene: TRBJ2-5
clone size: .
D gene: .
V gene: TRBV7-9
CDR3 DNA: TGTGCCAGCAGCTTAGTAGACCGCCTCGGAAAGACCCAGTACTTC
CDR3 protein: CASSLVDRLGKTQYF

J gene: TRBJ2-1
clone size: .
D gene: .
V gene: TRBV5-1
CDR3 DNA: TGCGCCAGCAGCTTGCCTCCGGGGTCCTACAATGAGCAGTTCTTC
CDR3 protein: CASSLPPGSYNEQFF

J gene: TRBJ1-1
clone size: .
D gene: TRBD1
V gene: TRBV11-3
CDR3 DNA: TGTGCCAGCAGCCAGACAGGGGCCACTGCTGAAGCTTTCTTT
CDR3 protein: CASSQTGATAEAFF

J gene: TRBJ2-3
clone size: .
D gene: .
V gene: TRBV7-2
CDR3 DNA: TGTGCCAGCAGTAACAGGGTTTCAGATACGCAGTATTTT
CDR3 protein: CASSNRVSDTQYF

J gene: TRBJ2-3
clone size: .
D gene: .
V gene: TRBV5-1
CDR3 DNA: TGCGCCAGCAGCTTGGAGGTTAGGGGAGATACGCAGTATTTT
CDR3 protein: CASSLEVRGDTQYF

J gene: TRBJ2-7
clone size: .
D gene: .
V gene: TRBV11-3
CDR3 DNA: TGTGCCAGCAGCCCCCAGGGACTCGAGCAGTACTTC
CDR3 protein: CASSPQGLEQYF

J gene: TRBJ2-7
clone size: .
D gene: TRBD2
V gene: TRBV11-2
CDR3 DNA: TGTGCCAGCAGTCTCCCGGGACTAGCGGGGGGGCTAAGGCACGAGCAGTACTTC
CDR3 protein: CASSLPGLAGGLRHEQYF

J gene: TRBJ2-3
clone size: .
D gene: TRBD2
V gene: TRBV6-1
CDR3 DNA: TGTGCCAGCAGGCGGGGGGCACGCACAGATACGCAGTATTTT
CDR3 protein: CASRRGARTDTQYF

J gene: TRBJ1-1
clone size: once
D gene: .
V gene: TRBV18
CDR3 DNA: TGTGCCAGCTCAAGAGGCCAGGCCGGAGACACTGAAGCTTTCTTT
CDR3 protein: CASSRGQAGDTEAFF

J gene: TRBJ2-1
clone size: .
D gene: .
V gene: TRBV9
CDR3 DNA: TGTGCCAGCAGCGTAGAAGCCGGGACCCCTTTTTGGGAGCAGTTCTTC
CDR3 protein: CASSVEAGTPFWEQFF

J gene: TRBJ2-4
clone size: once
D gene: .
V gene: TRBV27
CDR3 DNA: TGTGCCAGCAGTTTGGGCAGGGAAAACATTCAGTACTTC
CDR3 protein: CASSLGRENIQYF

J gene: TRBJ1-2
clone size: once
D gene: TRBD1
V gene: TRBV18
CDR3 DNA: TGTGCCAGCTCACCACCGCGGACAGGGGTCTATGGCTACACCTTC
CDR3 protein: CASSPPRTGVYGYTF

J gene: TRBJ2-7
clone size: few
D gene: .
V gene: TRBV5-4
CDR3 DNA: TGTGCCAGCAGCGGGGTTGGATCAGGGCGCGAGCAGTACTTC
CDR3 protein: CASSGVGSGREQYF

J gene: TRBJ2-1
clone size: .
D gene: .
V gene: TRBV11-3
CDR3 DNA: TGTGCCAGCAGCTTAGGTATCACGAGCTCCTACAATGAGCAGTTCTTC
CDR3 protein: CASSLGITSSYNEQFF

J gene: TRBJ1-4
clone size: .
D gene: .
V gene: TRBV30
CDR3 DNA: TGTGCCTGGACCACAGTAAATAATGAAAAACTGTTTTTT
CDR3 protein: CAWTTVNNEKLFF

J gene: TRBJ2-5
clone size: .
D gene: .
V gene: TRBV9
CDR3 DNA: TGTGCCAGCAGCGTTGGGGGGTCTCAAGAGACCCAGTACTTC
CDR3 protein: CASSVGGSQETQYF

J gene: TRBJ2-5
clone size: few
D gene: .
V gene: TRBV5-6
CDR3 DNA: TGTGCCAGCAGCCGTGAGGTCGGGACGGGGGTCCAGTACTTC
CDR3 protein: CASSREVGTGVQYF

J gene: TRBJ2-7
clone size: .
D gene: .
V gene: TRBV6-6
CDR3 DNA: TGTGCCAGCAGCCCCGGGGGTCCCGAGCAGTACTTC
CDR3 protein: CASSPGGPEQYF

J gene: TRBJ1-3
clone size: .
D gene: .
V gene: TRBV5-1
CDR3 DNA: TGCGCCAGCAGCTTGGGGTTGAGCTCTGGAAACACCATATATTTT
CDR3 protein: CASSLGLSSGNTIYF

J gene: TRBJ2-5
clone size: .
D gene: .
V gene: TRBV7-9
CDR3 DNA: TGTGCCAGCAGCTTAAAAGAGACCCAGTACTTC
CDR3 protein: CASSLKETQYF

J gene: TRBJ1-2
clone size: few
D gene: TRBD1
V gene: TRBV18
CDR3 DNA: TGTGCCAGCTCCCCGGTCGGGACAGAGCTCTTCTATGGCTACACCTTC
CDR3 protein: CASSPVGTELFYGYTF

J gene: TRBJ2-7
clone size: few
D gene: .
V gene: TRBV6-1
CDR3 DNA: TGTGCCAGCAGTGAATTAACGTCTACCACCCACTTC
CDR3 protein: CASSELTSTTHF

J gene: TRBJ2-1
clone size: .
D gene: TRBD2
V gene: TRBV2
CDR3 DNA: TGTGCCAGCAGTGAATCAGCGTGGACTAGCGGCCCCACGAGGCAGTTCTTC
CDR3 protein: CASSESAWTSGPTRQFF

J gene: TRBJ1-6
clone size: .
D gene: .
V gene: TRBV6-5
CDR3 DNA: TGTGCCAGCAGCCGTACAGAGATTAATTCACCCCTCCACTTT
CDR3 protein: CASSRTEINSPLHF

J gene: TRBJ1-2
clone size: .
D gene: .
V gene: TRBV5-4
CDR3 DNA: TGTGCCAGCAGCTTGGATCTCGGAAGAAGCGACTATGGCTACACCTTC
CDR3 protein: CASSLDLGRSDYGYTF

J gene: TRBJ2-4
clone size: .
D gene: TRBD1
V gene: TRBV5-1
CDR3 DNA: TGCGCCAGCAGCTTGGATTCAGGGGGACAGGGTGCCGCCAAAAACATTCAGTACTTC
CDR3 protein: CASSLDSGGQGAAKNIQYF

J gene: TRBJ1-4
clone size: once
D gene: TRBD1
V gene: TRBV15
CDR3 DNA: TGTGCCACCAGCAGGGGACAGGGGGCGGTTGAAAAACTGTTTTTT
CDR3 protein: CATSRGQGAVEKLFF

J gene: TRBJ2-7
clone size: few
D gene: .
V gene: TRBV11-2
CDR3 DNA: TGTGCCAGCACCCCTTCCCTTGGCTACTACGAGCAGTACTTC
CDR3 protein: CASTPSLGYYEQYF

J gene: TRBJ2-7
clone size: .
D gene: .
V gene: TRBV3-1/TRBV3-2
CDR3 DNA: TGTGCCAGCAGCCACCCCGGACTCACCTACGAGCAGTACTTC
CDR3 protein: CASSHPGLTYEQYF

J gene: TRBJ1-2
clone size: .
D gene: TRBD1
V gene: TRBV5-1
CDR3 DNA: TGCGCCAGCAGCTTAAGAGTGGGAGGGGGCCATGGCTACACCTTC
CDR3 protein: CASSLRVGGGHGYTF

J gene: TRBJ2-7
clone size: .
D gene: .
V gene: TRBV9
CDR3 DNA: TGTGCCAGCAGCGTAGGGAACAGTGCGACCTACGAGCAGTACTTC
CDR3 protein: CASSVGNSATYEQYF

J gene: TRBJ2-5
clone size: .
D gene: .
V gene: TRBV3-1/TRBV3-2
CDR3 DNA: TGTGCCAGCAGCCAAGCCCGTTGGACCCAGTACTTC
CDR3 protein: CASSQARWTQYF

J gene: TRBJ1-2
clone size: .
D gene: .
V gene: TRBV10-3
CDR3 DNA: TGTGCCATCAGTGGCGCCGGGACCTTCTATGGCTACACCTTC
CDR3 protein: CAISGAGTFYGYTF

J gene: TRBJ1-6
clone size: .
D gene: .
V gene: TRBV23-1
CDR3 DNA: TGCGCCAGCAGTCAATCACGGTGGAGATATTCACCCCTCCACTTT
CDR3 protein: CASSQSRWRYSPLHF

J gene: TRBJ2-5
clone size: .
D gene: TRBD1
V gene: TRBV2
CDR3 DNA: TGTGCCAGCACTAGGGACAGTCCACAGGAGACCCAGTACTTC
CDR3 protein: CASTRDSPQETQYF